This T cell receptor beta chain was captured by sequencing in a study of Ad26.COV2.S vaccination and SARS-CoV-2 variants (dated by TCRdb to about 2021). With respect to the entire study: Donors in the vaccine arm were drawn from COV1001, a multicentre, randomized, double-blind, placebo-controlled phase I-IIa trial testing Ad26.COV2.S in healthy adults. Ad26.COV2.S was administered intramuscularly at a dose of 5x10^10 or 1x10^11 viral particles, either as one shot or as two shots given 56 days apart. The specificity and breadth of SARS-CoV-2-reactive T cell receptors after Ad26.COV2.S vaccination were assessed by TCRbeta repertoire sequencing. The TCR-sequenced set comprised about 32 samples: approximately 19 Ad26.COV2.S vaccine recipients, 5 placebo recipients and 8 SARS-CoV-2 convalescent individuals. Participants in the trial were split at random into five groups of five each, receiving low-dose or high-dose Ad26.COV2.S once or twice, or else placebo on both occasions. Throughout the experiments and outcome assessment, investigators stayed blinded to trial group allocation.

Paper-wide results and their limitations: Comparing responses between vaccine doses or regimens was not something the study was powered to do. Compared with placebo recipients, Ad26.COV2.S recipients showed higher spike-specific TCR breadth (P = 0.0014). It was noted by the authors that total T cell responses may have been underestimated by the TCR breadth and depth analyses. After vaccination, spike-specific CD8+ and CD4+ T cell responses were reported to show substantial breadth. Comparable non-spike TCR breadth was observed between vaccine and placebo recipients, consistent with only spike being contained in the vaccine.

As to this clone: Its antigen remains undetermined. No much larger clone is present one base from it, and per-base qualities are unavailable.

The intended sense of this specimen's treatment or condition label: roughly 18 received Ad26.COV2.S at low or high dose, single or two shots; about 5 received placebo; per-sample allocation not given. Repertoires of vaccine and placebo recipients were sequenced from samples taken on day 63 after the first injection. Between 29 July and 7 August 2020, Cohort 1b enrolled 25 adults aged 18-55 years at one site in Boston, USA. Ad26.COV2.S consisted of a replication-incompetent adenovirus type 26 vector by which a prefusion-stabilized SARS-CoV-2 spike protein from the original Wuhan strain was expressed. The immunoSEQ Assay was used to sequence TCRbeta CDR3 regions. After extraction, genomic DNA underwent amplification by bias-controlled multiplex PCR, followed by high-throughput sequencing. The authors' analysis ran thus. To quantify the absolute abundance of every unique TCRbeta CDR3 region, sequences were collapsed and filtered. T cell fraction was estimated by normalizing TCRbeta template counts to usable DNA, with usable DNA measured through amplification of reference genes found in all nucleated cells. Repertoire TCRs were annotated as SARS-CoV-2-specific by exact matching of V gene, CDR3 amino acid sequence and J gene to a known reactive TCR set. The reference SARS-CoV-2 TCR set was obtained from MIRA and was filtered for enrichment in COVID-19-positive ImmuneCODE repertoires, whereby public or cross-reactive TCRs were removed. Using the MIRA antigens, annotated TCRs were further analysed by specific ORF or by position within an ORF. Breadth was defined as the number of annotated unique rearrangements divided by the total number of unique productive rearrangements, and depth was defined as the summed frequency of the annotated unique rearrangements. Group comparisons of TCR breadth used two-sided Wilcoxon rank-sum tests. TCRdb mirrors the immuneACCESS table, restricted to in-frame sequences. Some clones are absent from its copies; in checked studies, under half trace to an unresolved V gene, and the reason for the others is unknown. That table gives V, J and clone size, and the DNA gave D and trimming. The sample data list about 220,000 clones, and 70% to 90% of these were observed just once. The top ten hold about 10% of the sample.

Compared with germline, V lacks 0 bases and J lacks 8 bases; bases without a gene match: 9. CDR1 and CDR2 were assigned from the germline V gene as LGHNA and YSLEER. The CDR3 runs 16 amino acids, cysteine and phenylalanine included. Kept here is only the CDR3 DNA, which spans 48 bases and is read in frame from base 1. The chain is assembled from TRBV4-3 and TRBJ2-1; the junction holds 8 bases that match TRBD2. This receptor was obtained from a person between 18 and 65 years old who received the Ad26.COV2.S COVID-19 vaccine or a placebo. This specimen was peripheral blood, taken in a trial of Ad26.COV2.S vaccine versus placebo. The CDR3 sequence is CASSQDLTGRAHEQFF. The DNA sequence is TGCGCCAGCAGCCAAGATTTGACCGGGAGGGCCCATGAGCAGTTCTTC.